This TCR beta chain was recovered during a study of regulatory T cells in long-lasting Graves disease. V was pared by 5 bases and J by 3 bases, with 14 bases between. Germline lookup yields CDR1 MDHEN and CDR2 SYDVKM. CDR3 length: 15 residues. This clonotype has a count of ten or more. Its antigen is still unknown. General observations from the study: The number of shared public clonotypes was higher in persistent patients (around 2,700) than new patients (over 900).

The time point denotes: persistent/refractory GD, antithyroid drugs over 5 years with positive TRAb. There was RNA extracted from PBMCs, and the TCR library was made from it. The TCR beta library used iRepertoire HTBI primers with Arm-PCR amplification of CDR3. Study processing details: Across the samples, identification revealed roughly 56 TRBV and around 14 TRBJ segments. TCRdb redid the calling of the multiplex PCR reads with MiXCR, one entry per CDR3 protein. The V and J calls and clone size come from TCRdb's table, not from the authors' own analysis. This repertoire shows about 290,000 distinct CDR3 sequences, approximately 20% found once; its top ten account for 45% to 70%.

The chain carries TRBV28 and TRBJ1-5; D is unresolved. Specimen: peripheral blood mononuclear cells (PBMCs), collected when the disease was refractory, from a patient treated with antithyroid drugs. The receptor was isolated from a female donor with Graves disease. The CDR3 DNA sequence: TGTGCCAGCAGTCTAGACGTAGGACTCAATCAGCCCCAGCATTTT. Translation gives CASSLDVGLNQPQHF.